This is a list of T cell receptor beta chains from one sample in a study of response to subunit inactivated influenza vaccine. TCRdb fed the RT-PCR reads into MiXCR, producing one record per CDR3 protein. In the table there are some 600,000 distinct CDR3 sequences, 13% to 15% of which are singletons. This specimen consisted of PBMCs from blood, obtained around two weeks before vaccination. Receptor source: a man aged 45-60 years who received an inactivated influenza vaccine. Both conserved end residues are part of each CDR3.

>TRBV10-3|15|TRBJ2-3
CAINRSGGRTDTQYF
>TRBV6-1|13|TRBJ1-2
CASSQPRTMGYTF
>TRBV12-3/TRBV12-4|13|TRBJ1-1
CASSRAQNTEAFF
>TRBV6-1|15|TRBJ2-7
CASSLHPSVSYEQYF
>TRBV20-1|11|TRBJ1-5
CSARTGAPQHF
>TRBV20-1|15|TRBJ2-7
CSAPHSASGSYEQYF
>TRBV12-3/TRBV12-4|15|TRBJ2-7
CASRLGQGYSYEQYF
>TRBV7-3|16|TRBJ2-1
CASSRGGTNTYNEQFF
>TRBV7-9|13|TRBJ2-1
CASSIAGLNEQFF
>TRBV12-3/TRBV12-4|15|TRBJ1-6
CASSSGTGHNSPLHF
>TRBV7-8|19|TRBJ2-6
CASSLGGQVTVSGANVLTF
>TRBV20-1|14|TRBJ2-4
CSAQGGATKNIQYF
>TRBV5-1|18|TRBJ2-2
CASSLVPGHLGRTGELFF
>TRBV2|14|TRBJ2-5
CASSDAGGPETQYF
>TRBV20-1|15|TRBJ2-6
CSARVGGSGANVLTF
>TRBV7-9|11|TRBJ2-1
CASSLTHEQFF
>TRBV20-1|14|TRBJ2-5
CSAIPRGQEETQYF